This entry is about one T cell receptor (beta chain). Antigen specificity is unknown. V was clipped by 7 bases and J by 3 bases; unmatched bases: 8. The germline CDR1 and CDR2 sequences are SSHAT and FNYEAQ (reference sequence). The CDR3 contains 14 residues. The data derive from a study of CD8 T cells in ankylosing spondylitis. Notes on the study in general: Disease-associated clones were reportedly significantly overrepresented in matched ankylosing spondylitis synovial fluid. A TCR beta motif of several highly homologous variants seemed to mark ankylosing spondylitis blood. Relatively scarce in peripheral blood, disease-linked clones were CD8+.

Using its own MiXCR run on the 5' RACE reads, TCRdb lists one record per CDR3 protein. The sample records over 450,000 distinct CDR3 sequences, about 13% being singletons. The material sequenced was blood, either unsorted or a sorted T cell fraction (not recorded which). The chain uses TRBV7-7 and TRBJ2-5, with TRBD1 matching over 7 bases. The source of this sequence is a male donor with ankylosing spondylitis. For the CDR3, the DNA is TGTGCCAGCACCATAAACACAGGGGAAGAGACCCAGTACTTC. This encodes CASTINTGEETQYF.